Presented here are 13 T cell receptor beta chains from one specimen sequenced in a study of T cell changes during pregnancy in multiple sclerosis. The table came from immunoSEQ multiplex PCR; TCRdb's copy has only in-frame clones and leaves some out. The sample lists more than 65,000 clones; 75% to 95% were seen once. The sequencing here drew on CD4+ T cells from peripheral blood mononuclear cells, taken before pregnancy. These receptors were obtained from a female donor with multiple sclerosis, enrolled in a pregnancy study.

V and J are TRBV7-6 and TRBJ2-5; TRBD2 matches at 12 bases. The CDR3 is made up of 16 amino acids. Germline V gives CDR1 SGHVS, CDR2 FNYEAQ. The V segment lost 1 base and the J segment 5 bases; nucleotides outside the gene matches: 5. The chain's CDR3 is CASSLGLAGVQETQYF. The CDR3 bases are TGTGCCAGCAGCTTAGGACTAGCGGGAGTCCAGGAGACCCAGTACTTC.

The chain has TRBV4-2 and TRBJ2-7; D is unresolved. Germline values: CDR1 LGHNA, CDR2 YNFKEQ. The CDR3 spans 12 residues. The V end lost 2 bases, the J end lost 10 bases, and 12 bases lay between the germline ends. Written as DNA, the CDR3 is TGTGCCAGCAGCCAACCCAATGAACAACAGTACTTC. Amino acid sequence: CASSQPNEQQYF.

CDR3 amino acids: CASSPTPSGANVLTF. The CDR3 DNA reads TGTGCCAGTAGTCCGACACCTTCTGGGGCCAACGTCCTGACTTTC. V and J are TRBV19 and TRBJ2-6; D call uncertain. CDR3 size: 15 residues. Trimming removed 5 bases at V and 1 base at J, with 9 bases between. Germline CDR1 and CDR2: LNHDA and SQIVND (reference sequence).

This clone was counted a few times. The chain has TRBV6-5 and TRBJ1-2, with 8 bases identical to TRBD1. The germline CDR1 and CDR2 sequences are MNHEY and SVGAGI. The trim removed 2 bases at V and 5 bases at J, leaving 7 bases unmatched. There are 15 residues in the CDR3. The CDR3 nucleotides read TGTGCCAGCAGTTACCGAGGGACAGGCCGATATGGCTACACCTTC. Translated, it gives CASSYRGTGRYGYTF.

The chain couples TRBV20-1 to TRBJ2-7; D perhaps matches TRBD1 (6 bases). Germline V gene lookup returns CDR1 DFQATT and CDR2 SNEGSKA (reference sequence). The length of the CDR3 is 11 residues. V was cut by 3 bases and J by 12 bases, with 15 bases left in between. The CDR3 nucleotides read TGCAGTGCTAGGGCTAGGGGGAGAATGTACTTC. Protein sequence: CSARARGRMYF.

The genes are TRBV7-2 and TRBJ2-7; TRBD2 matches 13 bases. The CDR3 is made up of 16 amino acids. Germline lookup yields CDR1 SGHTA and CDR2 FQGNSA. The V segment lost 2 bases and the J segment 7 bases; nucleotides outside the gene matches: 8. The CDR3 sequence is CASSLPPLAGGREQYF. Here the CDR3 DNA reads TGTGCCAGCAGCTTACCTCCACTAGCGGGGGGGCGGGAGCAGTACTTC.

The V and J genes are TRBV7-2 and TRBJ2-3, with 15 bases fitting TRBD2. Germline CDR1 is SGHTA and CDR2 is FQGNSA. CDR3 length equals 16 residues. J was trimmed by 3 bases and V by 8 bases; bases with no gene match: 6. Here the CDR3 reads CASPRTSGGVTDTQYF. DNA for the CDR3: TGTGCCAGCCCTAGGACTAGCGGGGGGGTAACAGATACGCAGTATTTT.

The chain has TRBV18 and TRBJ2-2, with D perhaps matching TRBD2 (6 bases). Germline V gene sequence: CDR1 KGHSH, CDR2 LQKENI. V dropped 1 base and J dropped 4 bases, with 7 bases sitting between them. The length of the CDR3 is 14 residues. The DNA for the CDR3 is TGTGCCAGCTCACCACTCGGGGGCACCGGGGAGCTGTTTTTT. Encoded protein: CASSPLGGTGELFF.

Here the CDR3 DNA reads TGTGCCATCAGTGAGTCGACGGTCAGGGGTGAAGCTTTCTTT. Its protein is CAISESTVRGEAFF. The chain joins TRBV10-3 to TRBJ1-1, with D perhaps TRBD1 (6 bases). CDR1 and CDR2 (germline): ENHRY, SYGVKD. The CDR3 is 14 amino acids. V shed 0 bases and J shed 7 bases, with 12 bases lying between them.

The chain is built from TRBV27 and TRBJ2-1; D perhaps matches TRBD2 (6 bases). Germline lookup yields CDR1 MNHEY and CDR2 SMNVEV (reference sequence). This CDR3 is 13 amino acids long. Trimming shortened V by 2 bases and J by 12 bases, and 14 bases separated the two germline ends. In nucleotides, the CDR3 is TGTGCCAGCAGTTTAGTGGGACTCCCGGGGCAGTTCTTC. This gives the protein CASSLVGLPGQFF.

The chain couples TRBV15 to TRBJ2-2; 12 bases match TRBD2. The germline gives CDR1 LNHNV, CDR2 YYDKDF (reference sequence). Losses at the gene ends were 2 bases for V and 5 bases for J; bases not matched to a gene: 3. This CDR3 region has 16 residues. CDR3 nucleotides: TGTGCCACCAGCAGAAAGACTAGCGGGAGAACCGGGGAGCTGTTTTTT. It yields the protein CATSRKTSGRTGELFF.

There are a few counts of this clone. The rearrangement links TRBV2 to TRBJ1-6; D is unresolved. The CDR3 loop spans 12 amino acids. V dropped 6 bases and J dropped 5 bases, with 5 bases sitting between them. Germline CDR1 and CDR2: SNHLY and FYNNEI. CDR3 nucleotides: TGTGCCAGCAGCGGAGATAATTCACCCCTCCACTTT. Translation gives CASSGDNSPLHF.

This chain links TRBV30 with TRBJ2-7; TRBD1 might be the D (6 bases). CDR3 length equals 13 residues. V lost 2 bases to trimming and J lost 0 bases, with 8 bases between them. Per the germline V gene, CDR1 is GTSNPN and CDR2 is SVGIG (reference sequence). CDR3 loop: CAWSQGYSYEQYF. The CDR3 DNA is TGTGCCTGGAGTCAGGGGTACTCCTACGAGCAGTACTTC. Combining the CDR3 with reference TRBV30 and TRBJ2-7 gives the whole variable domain SQTIHQWPATLVQPVGSPLSLECTVEGTSNPNLYWYRQAAGRGLQLLFYSVGIGQISSEVPQNLSASRPQDRQFILSSKKLLLSDSGFYLCAWSQGYSYEQYFGPGTRLTVT.